These T cell receptor beta chains were read from a single sample in a study of T cells in Graves' hyperthyroidism and ophthalmopathy. TCRdb redid the calling of the multiplex PCR reads with MiXCR, one entry per CDR3 protein. Of approximately 400,000 distinct CDR3 sequences in the sample, approximately 15% were seen once. The material sequenced was blood. Receptor source: a woman aged 60-75 years with Graves' hyperthyroidism. Each CDR3 is given with its conserved first and last residue. A D gene is named only where the DNA matches it firmly. Rows give clone size only sometimes, using once, few, many, or a class for an expanded clone.

clone size,D gene,V gene,J gene,CDR3 protein,CDR3 DNA
NA,TRBD2,TRBV5-1,TRBJ2-1,CAGSPGLAGSNEQFF,TGCGCCGGCAGCCCGGGACTAGCGGGATCGAATGAGCAGTTCTTC
many,NA,TRBV5-1,TRBJ2-7,CASRNTGGGSYEQYF,TGCGCCAGCAGAAACACAGGGGGGGGATCCTACGAGCAGTACTTC
NA,NA,TRBV29-1,TRBJ2-5,CSVEWGSETQYF,TGCAGCGTTGAATGGGGGTCAGAGACCCAGTACTTC
NA,NA,TRBV28,TRBJ2-5,CASSEQVTFRETQYF,TGTGCCAGCAGTGAACAGGTAACCTTCCGGGAGACCCAGTACTTC
few,TRBD2,TRBV18,TRBJ2-7,CASSVAGAGAEQYF,TGTGCCAGCTCAGTAGCGGGAGCTGGAGCTGAGCAGTACTTC
many,NA,TRBV12-3/TRBV12-4,TRBJ2-7,CASSLIQTYEQYF,TGTGCCAGCAGTCTGATCCAGACCTACGAGCAGTACTTC
many,TRBD2,TRBV12-3/TRBV12-4,TRBJ2-1,CASSFRREQAEQFF,TGTGCCAGCAGTTTCAGGCGGGAGCAGGCTGAGCAGTTCTTC
many,NA,TRBV30,TRBJ1-2,CAWSLKGWGGGYTF,TGTGCCTGGAGTCTAAAGGGCTGGGGAGGAGGCTACACCTTC
NA,NA,TRBV19,TRBJ1-1,CASSVAGTFKNTEAFF,TGTGCCAGTAGTGTGGCAGGGACGTTCAAGAACACTGAAGCTTTCTTT
NA,NA,TRBV28,TRBJ1-1,CASSLSPRRVGEAFF,TGTGCCAGCAGTTTATCCCCCCGGAGGGTGGGTGAAGCTTTCTTT
few,NA,TRBV10-1,TRBJ2-3,CATGLRDTQYF,TGCGCCACCGGATTGAGAGATACGCAGTATTTT
NA,NA,TRBV4-1,TRBJ2-6,CASSRQQGRVAVGANVLTF,TGCGCCAGCAGCCGGCAACAGGGGAGGGTAGCCGTCGGGGCCAACGTCCTGACTTTC
few,NA,TRBV20-1,TRBJ1-1,CSASRGPDTEAFF,TGCAGTGCTAGCCGGGGGCCGGATACTGAAGCTTTCTTT
NA,TRBD1,TRBV28,TRBJ2-1,CASRRQGWFSYSEQFF,TGTGCCAGCAGGCGACAGGGGTGGTTCTCCTACAGTGAGCAGTTCTTC
once,NA,TRBV6-1,TRBJ1-1,CASSEHSGDLTEAFF,TGTGCCAGCAGCGAACACTCAGGGGATTTAACTGAAGCTTTCTTT
many,NA,TRBV12-5,TRBJ2-7,CASGLSKHEQYF,TGTGCTAGTGGTTTGTCAAAGCACGAGCAGTACTTC
NA,NA,TRBV5-4,TRBJ2-7,CASSQDQEQYF,TGTGCCAGCAGCCAGGACCAAGAGCAGTACTTC
few,TRBD1,TRBV5-1,TRBJ1-2,CASKRTGGLGYTF,TGCGCCAGCAAGAGAACAGGGGGCCTTGGCTACACCTTC
NA,NA,TRBV28,TRBJ2-1,CASQAGASYNEQFF,TGTGCCAGCCAGGCGGGGGCCTCCTACAATGAGCAGTTCTTC
many,TRBD2,TRBV12-3/TRBV12-4,TRBJ2-2,CASSQREGTGELFF,TGTGCCAGCAGTCAGCGGGAGGGCACCGGGGAGCTGTTTTTT
many,NA,TRBV5-1,TRBJ1-2,CASSRVQGGNGYTF,TGCGCCAGCAGCCGAGTACAGGGAGGCAATGGCTACACCTTC
many,TRBD1,TRBV30,TRBJ2-5,CAWSVQGQETQYF,TGTGCCTGGAGTGTACAGGGGCAAGAGACCCAGTACTTC
many,TRBD1,TRBV20-1,TRBJ2-7,CSASSGTGTYEQYF,TGCAGTGCTAGCTCCGGGACAGGAACCTACGAGCAGTACTTC
few,TRBD1,TRBV2,TRBJ2-6,CASRLGTGGSGANVLTF,TGTGCCAGCAGGCTCGGGACAGGGGGATCTGGGGCCAACGTCCTGACTTTC
NA,NA,TRBV20-1,TRBJ2-7,CSASYSSTAYEQYF,TGCAGTGCTAGCTACTCTTCGACCGCCTACGAGCAGTACTTC
many,NA,TRBV3-1,TRBJ2-1,CASSQDLRSYNEQFF,TGTGCCAGCAGCCAAGATCTCCGCTCCTACAATGAGCAGTTCTTC
many,NA,TRBV30,TRBJ2-3,CAWSVGGSTDTQYF,TGTGCCTGGAGTGTAGGCGGTAGCACAGATACGCAGTATTTT
few,TRBD1,TRBV30,TRBJ1-5,CAWSKGADQPQHF,TGTGCCTGGAGCAAGGGGGCGGATCAGCCCCAGCATTTT
few,NA,TRBV7-9,TRBJ1-3,CASSFWGPNSGNTIYF,TGTGCCAGCAGCTTTTGGGGACCGAACTCTGGAAACACCATATATTTT
many,TRBD1,TRBV3-1,TRBJ2-2,CASSQEDRADTGELFF,TGTGCCAGCAGCCAAGAAGACAGGGCGGACACCGGGGAGCTGTTTTTT
many,NA,TRBV28,TRBJ2-7,CASSLRTTYEQYF,TGTGCCAGCAGTTTGAGGACCACCTACGAGCAGTACTTC
many,TRBD1,TRBV9,TRBJ1-3,CASSVRWDREGGNTIYF,TGTGCCAGCAGCGTCCGATGGGACAGGGAGGGTGGAAACACCATATATTTT
NA,TRBD1,TRBV19,TRBJ1-2,CASSTLSGQGYGYTF,TGTGCCAGTAGTACCCTTTCGGGACAGGGCTATGGCTACACCTTC
few,TRBD2,TRBV7-9,TRBJ2-2,CASSLEPGLAGSNTGELFF,TGTGCCAGCAGCTTAGAGCCCGGACTAGCGGGGTCGAACACCGGGGAGCTGTTTTTT
few,TRBD2,TRBV30,TRBJ2-1,CAWSVGLAGTNEQFF,TGTGCCTGGAGTGTAGGACTAGCGGGTACAAATGAGCAGTTCTTC
many,NA,TRBV5-1,TRBJ1-1,CASSFTLQGNTEAFF,TGCGCCAGCAGCTTCACGTTACAGGGTAACACTGAAGCTTTCTTT
many,TRBD2,TRBV13,TRBJ2-1,CASIPPETSGNEQFF,TGTGCCAGCATCCCTCCGGAGACTAGCGGCAATGAGCAGTTCTTC
NA,NA,TRBV20-1,TRBJ1-5,CSARPGSNQPQHF,TGCAGTGCTAGACCAGGGAGCAATCAGCCCCAGCATTTT
many,NA,TRBV7-2,TRBJ2-7,CASSPLASTYEQYF,TGTGCCAGCAGCCCGCTAGCGAGCACCTACGAGCAGTACTTC
many,NA,TRBV28,TRBJ2-2,CASSGDTNTGELFF,TGTGCCAGCAGCGGCGACACGAACACCGGGGAGCTGTTTTTT
many,TRBD2,TRBV5-1,TRBJ2-1,CASSLGTSAGEQFF,TGCGCCAGCAGCCTAGGGACTAGCGCTGGTGAGCAGTTCTTC
many,NA,TRBV2,TRBJ2-2,CASSEGVNTGELFF,TGTGCCAGCAGTGAAGGGGTAAACACCGGGGAGCTGTTTTTT
many,NA,TRBV3-1,TRBJ2-1,CATERTSSYNEQFF,TGTGCCACCGAGAGGACTTCCTCCTACAATGAGCAGTTCTTC
many,TRBD2,TRBV7-9,TRBJ2-1,CASSLGQGLAGNEQFF,TGTGCCAGCAGCTTAGGACAGGGACTAGCGGGCAATGAGCAGTTCTTC
many,NA,TRBV12-3/TRBV12-4,TRBJ1-2,CASSLERRGYTF,TGTGCCAGCAGTTTAGAACGCAGGGGCTACACCTTC
NA,TRBD2,TRBV10-1,TRBJ2-7,CASSESTSGRYEQYF,TGCGCCAGCAGTGAGTCAACTAGCGGGAGATACGAGCAGTACTTC
many,NA,TRBV3-1,TRBJ2-5,CASSQGAAEETQYF,TGTGCCAGCAGCCAAGGGGCGGCAGAAGAGACCCAGTACTTC